This TCR beta chain emerged from a study of T cells in Graves' hyperthyroidism and ophthalmopathy. The table lists this clonotype with many counts. The investigators amplified TCR beta CDR3 regions from RNA transcripts. Initially, a first-round RT-PCR of the TCR CDR3 employed the HTBI primer set. One entry per CDR3 protein results from TCRdb running MiXCR on the multiplex PCR reads. There are 410,000 or so distinct CDR3 sequences in the sample; roughly 14% occur only once, and roughly 13% lies in the top ten. This clonotype originated in a man between 18 and 35 years old with Graves' ophthalmopathy. Sequenced input: blood.

The CDR3 DNA follows: TGCAGTGCTAGAGATTGGCAGGGTATTGGTGAGACCCAGTACTTC. The encoded protein is CSARDWQGIGETQYF. The rearrangement joins TRBV20-1 to TRBJ2-5; D perhaps matches TRBD1 (5 bases). This CDR3 contains 15 residues. Germline values: CDR1 DFQATT, CDR2 SNEGSKA (reference sequence). Trimming took 0 bases from V and 5 from J, leaving 16 bases between them.